This TCR beta chain emerged from a study of cytomegalovirus exposure and HLA in healthy donors. Whole-study findings and limits: The study labeled fewer than 200 TCR beta chains cytomegalovirus-associated.

Of note for this clone: The antigen remains unidentified.

PCR primers comprised 60 Vbeta and 13 Jbeta primers. Method: immunoSEQ multiplex PCR; TCRdb's copy keeps in-frame clones and lacks some. The sample includes 130,000 or so clones. This CDR3 region has 15 residues. V was cut by 0 bases and J by 3 bases, with 11 bases left in between. Germline CDR1 LGHNA, CDR2 YSLEER. The clonotype was recovered from a woman in her forties in good health and CMV-seronegative. This chain connects TRBV4-3 to TRBJ1-2, with unresolved D. Sequences were obtained from PBMCs. Here the CDR3 reads CASSQDNRVDYGYTF. The CDR3, as DNA: TGCGCCAGCAGCCAAGATAATCGGGTCGACTATGGCTACACCTTC.